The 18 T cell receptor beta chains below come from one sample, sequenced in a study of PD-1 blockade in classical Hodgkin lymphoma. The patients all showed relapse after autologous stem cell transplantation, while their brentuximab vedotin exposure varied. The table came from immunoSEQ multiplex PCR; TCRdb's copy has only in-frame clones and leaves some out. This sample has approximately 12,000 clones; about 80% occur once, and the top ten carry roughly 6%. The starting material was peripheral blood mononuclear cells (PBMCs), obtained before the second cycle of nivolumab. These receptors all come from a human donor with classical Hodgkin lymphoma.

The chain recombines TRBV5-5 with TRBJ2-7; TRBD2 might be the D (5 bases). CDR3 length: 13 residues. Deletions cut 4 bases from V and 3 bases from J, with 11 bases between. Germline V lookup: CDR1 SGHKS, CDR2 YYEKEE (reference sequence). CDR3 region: CASSPGMDYEQYF. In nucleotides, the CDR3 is TGTGCCAGCAGCCCGGGGATGGACTACGAGCAGTACTTC.

The CDR3, as DNA: TGCGCCAGCAGCGGTGCGGGAGAAGATACGCAGTATTTT. This translates into CASSGAGEDTQYF. This chain joins TRBV4-1 and TRBJ2-3; TRBD2 aligns across 7 bases. V shed 5 bases and J 5 bases; nucleotides not matched to a gene: 4. The CDR3 contains 13 residues. CDR1 is MGHRA, CDR2 YSYEKL, per germline.

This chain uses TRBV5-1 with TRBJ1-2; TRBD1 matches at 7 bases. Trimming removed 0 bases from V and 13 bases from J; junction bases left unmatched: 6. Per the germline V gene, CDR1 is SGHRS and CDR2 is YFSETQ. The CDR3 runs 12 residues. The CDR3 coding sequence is TGCGCCAGCAGCTTGGACCGACAGGGAGTCACCTTC. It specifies CASSLDRQGVTF.

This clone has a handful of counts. CDR3 region: CASSTYSGANVLTF. CDR3 nucleotide sequence: TGTGCCAGCAGTACTTACTCTGGGGCCAACGTCCTGACTTTC. J is TRBJ2-6 and V is TRBV9; D is unresolved. This CDR3 spans 14 amino acids. Trimming removed 5 bases from V and 0 bases from J, with 6 bases in between. CDR1 is SGDLS, CDR2 YYNGEE, per germline.

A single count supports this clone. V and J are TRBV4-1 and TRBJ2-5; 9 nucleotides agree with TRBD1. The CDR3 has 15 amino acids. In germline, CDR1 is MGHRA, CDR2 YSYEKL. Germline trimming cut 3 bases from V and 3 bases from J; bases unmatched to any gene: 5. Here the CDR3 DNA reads TGCGCCAGCAGCCACGGACAGGGGCCCGAAGAGACCCAGTACTTC. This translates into CASSHGQGPEETQYF.

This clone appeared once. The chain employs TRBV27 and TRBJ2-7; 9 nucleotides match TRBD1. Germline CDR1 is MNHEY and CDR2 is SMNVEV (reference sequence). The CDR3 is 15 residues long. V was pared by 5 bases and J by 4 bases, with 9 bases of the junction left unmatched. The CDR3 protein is CASSVRDRVRYEQYF. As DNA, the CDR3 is TGTGCCAGCAGTGTCCGGGACAGGGTCCGGTACGAGCAGTACTTC.

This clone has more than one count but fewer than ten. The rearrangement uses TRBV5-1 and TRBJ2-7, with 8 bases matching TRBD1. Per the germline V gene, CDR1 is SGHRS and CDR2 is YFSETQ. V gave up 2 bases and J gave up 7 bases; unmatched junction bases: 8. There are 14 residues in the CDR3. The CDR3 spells CASSFRQGFTEQYF. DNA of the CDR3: TGCGCCAGCAGCTTCCGACAGGGGTTTACGGAGCAGTACTTC.

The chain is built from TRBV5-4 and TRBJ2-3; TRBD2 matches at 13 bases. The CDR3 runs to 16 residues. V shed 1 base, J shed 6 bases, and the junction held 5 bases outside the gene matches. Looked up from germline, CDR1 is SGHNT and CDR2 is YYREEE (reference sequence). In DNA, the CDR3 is TGTGCCAGCAGCTTGAGACTAGCGGGGGGTAGGGATACGCAGTATTTT. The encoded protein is CASSLRLAGGRDTQYF.

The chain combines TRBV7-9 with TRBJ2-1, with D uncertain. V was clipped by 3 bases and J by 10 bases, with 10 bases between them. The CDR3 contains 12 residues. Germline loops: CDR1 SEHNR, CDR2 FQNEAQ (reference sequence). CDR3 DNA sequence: TGTGCCAGCAGCTTTACAGCCTCCGAGCAGTTCTTC. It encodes CASSFTASEQFF. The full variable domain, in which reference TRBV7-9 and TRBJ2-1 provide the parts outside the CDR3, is DTGVSQNPRHKITKRGQNVTFRCDPISEHNRLYWYRQTLGQGPEFLTYFQNEAQLEKSRLLSDRFSAERPKGSFSTLEIQRTEQGDSAMYLCASSFTASEQFFGPGTRLTVL.

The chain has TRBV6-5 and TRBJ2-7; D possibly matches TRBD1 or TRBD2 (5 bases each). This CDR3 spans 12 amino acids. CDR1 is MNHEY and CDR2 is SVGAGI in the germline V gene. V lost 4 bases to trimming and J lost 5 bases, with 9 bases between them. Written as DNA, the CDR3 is TGTGCCAGCAGTTCCGGGACCGACGAGCAGTACTTC. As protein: CASSSGTDEQYF.

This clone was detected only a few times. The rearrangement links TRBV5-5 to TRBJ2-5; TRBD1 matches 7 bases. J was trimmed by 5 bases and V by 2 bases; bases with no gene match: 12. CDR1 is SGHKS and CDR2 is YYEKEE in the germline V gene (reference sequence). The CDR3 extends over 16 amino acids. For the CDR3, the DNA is TGTGCCAGCAGCTTTTCGACAGGGTTGATATTCGAGACCCAGTACTTC. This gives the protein CASSFSTGLIFETQYF.

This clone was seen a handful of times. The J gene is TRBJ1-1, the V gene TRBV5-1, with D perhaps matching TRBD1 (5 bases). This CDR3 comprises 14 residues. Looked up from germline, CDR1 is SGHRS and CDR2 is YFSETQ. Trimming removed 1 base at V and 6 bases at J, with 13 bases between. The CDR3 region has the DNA TGCGCCAGCAGCTTGCGGGGCACGTACGCTGAAGCTTTCTTT. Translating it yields CASSLRGTYAEAFF.

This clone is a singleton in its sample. CDR3 loop: CASSQVSETGAVNEQFF. In DNA form, the CDR3 reads TGTGCCAGCAGCCAAGTCTCCGAGACAGGCGCCGTGAATGAGCAGTTCTTC. V usage is TRBV4-2 and J usage is TRBJ2-1; tentatively, D is TRBD1 (6 bases). Germline V gives CDR1 LGHNA, CDR2 YNFKEQ. The germline V and J ends were trimmed by 1 base and 7 bases, with 20 bases remaining between them. This CDR3 has 17 amino acids.

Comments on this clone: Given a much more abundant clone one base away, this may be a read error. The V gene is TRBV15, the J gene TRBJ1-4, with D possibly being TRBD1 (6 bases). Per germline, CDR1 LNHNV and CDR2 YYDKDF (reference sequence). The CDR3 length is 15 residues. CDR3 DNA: TGTACCACCAGCAGAAAAGGACAGTTTAATGAAAAACTGTTTTTT. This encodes CTTSRKGQFNEKLFF.

CDR3 protein: CASSEESRGYTF. CDR3 sequence (DNA): TGTGCCAGCTCCGAAGAGAGTCGCGGCTACACCTTC. This rearrangement joins TRBV18 to TRBJ1-2; D is undetermined. This CDR3 spans 12 amino acids. CDR1 and CDR2 from the germline V gene are KGHSH and LQKENI. Trimming pared 6 bases from V and 8 bases from J, leaving 13 bases between.

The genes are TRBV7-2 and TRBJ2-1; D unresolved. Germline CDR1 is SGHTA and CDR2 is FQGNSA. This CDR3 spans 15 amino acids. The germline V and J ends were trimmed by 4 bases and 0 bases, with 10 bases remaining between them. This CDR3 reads CASSSTASSYNEQFF. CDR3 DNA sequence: TGTGCCAGCAGCTCAACAGCCTCCTCCTACAATGAGCAGTTCTTC.

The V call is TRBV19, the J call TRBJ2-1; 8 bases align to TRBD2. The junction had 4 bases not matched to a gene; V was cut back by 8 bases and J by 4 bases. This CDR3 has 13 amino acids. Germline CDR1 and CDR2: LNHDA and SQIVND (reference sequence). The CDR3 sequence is CASRGLVYNEQFF. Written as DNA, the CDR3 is TGTGCCAGTCGGGGACTAGTGTACAATGAGCAGTTCTTC.

The CDR3 region is CASSEKAGIPYEQYF. The DNA of the CDR3 is TGTGCCAGCAGTGAAAAGGCGGGCATCCCCTACGAGCAGTACTTC. The chain couples TRBV2 to TRBJ2-7; TRBD2 is a possible D gene (5 bases). The length of the CDR3 is 15 residues. Between the trimmed V and J ends, which lost 2 bases and 2 bases, there was a span of 13 bases. Looked up from germline, CDR1 is SNHLY and CDR2 is FYNNEI. Combining the CDR3 with reference TRBV2 and TRBJ2-7 gives the whole variable domain EPEVTQTPSHQVTQMGQEVILRCVPISNHLYFYWYRQILGQKVEFLVSFYNNEISEKSEIFDDQFSVERPDGSNFTLKIRSTKLEDSAMYFCASSEKAGIPYEQYFGPGTRLTVT.